Following are 7 T cell receptor beta chains from one sample sequenced in a study of T cell responses to AZD1222 COVID-19 vaccine. Generated by immunoSEQ multiplex PCR, the TCRdb table keeps only in-frame clones and is missing some. The sample lists around 95,000 clones; approximately 91% were seen once. This sample comprised peripheral blood, obtained on day 0 of AZD1222 vaccination. All receptors derive from an adult in good health.

This chain joins TRBV15 and TRBJ1-1; D possibly corresponds to TRBD1 (5 bases). Between the trimmed V and J ends, which lost 2 bases and 2 bases, there was a span of 6 bases. The CDR3 length is 13 residues. CDR1 and CDR2 from the germline V gene are LNHNV and YYDKDF (reference sequence). CDR3 sequence: CATSRQGNTEAFF. DNA of the CDR3: TGTGCCACCAGCAGACAGGGAAACACTGAAGCTTTCTTT.

The chain recombines TRBV27 with TRBJ1-5; D perhaps matches TRBD1 (5 bases). The CDR3 is 13 residues long. The ends were cut back, 3 bases at V and 11 bases at J, with 14 bases in the middle. The germline V gene encodes CDR1 MNHEY and CDR2 SMNVEV (reference sequence). The CDR3 spells CASSFGGSATQHF. DNA of the CDR3: TGTGCCAGCAGTTTCGGGGGTTCGGCGACCCAGCATTTT.

The chain is built from TRBV6-5 and TRBJ1-5, with D unclear. Germline CDR1 MNHEY, CDR2 SVGAGI. This CDR3 contains 14 residues. V was clipped by 5 bases and J by 7 bases, with 15 bases between them. The chain's CDR3 is CASSPRPEGQPQHF. The CDR3 region has the DNA TGTGCCAGCAGTCCCAGACCCGAGGGCCAGCCCCAGCATTTT.

The V call is TRBV28, the J call TRBJ1-5, with 10 bases lining up with TRBD1. Germline assignment: CDR1 MDHEN and CDR2 SYDVKM. This CDR3 is 13 amino acids long. V trimming: 4 bases; J trimming: 6 bases; junction bases outside the gene matches: 0. CDR3 DNA: TGTGCCAGCAGTTGGACAGGGGGTCAGCCCCAGCATTTT. Protein: CASSWTGGQPQHF.

V usage is TRBV2 and J usage is TRBJ1-4; no clear D. The ends were cut back, 2 bases at V and 7 bases at J, with 8 bases in the middle. This CDR3 region has 13 residues. CDR1 and CDR2 from the germline V gene are SNHLY and FYNNEI. In nucleotides, the CDR3 is TGTGCCAGCAGTGAACAACCCCTTGAAAAACTGTTTTTT. Translation gives CASSEQPLEKLFF.

This chain joins TRBV12-3 or TRBV12-4 and TRBJ2-7; D not certain. V lost 3 bases, J lost 3 bases, and 6 bases lay in between. The CDR3 has 12 residues. The CDR3 sequence is CASSFHDYEQYF. The DNA of the CDR3 is TGTGCCAGCAGTTTCCACGACTACGAGCAGTACTTC.

The gene calls are TRBV21-1 and TRBJ2-7; the table's D call, TRBD1, was not checked against the DNA. TRBV21-1 corresponds to a pseudogene. This CDR3 comprises 13 residues. The CDR3 nucleotides read TGTGCCAGCAGCAAAGCGCAGGCGAGCGAGCAGTACTTC. This translates into CASSKAQASEQYF.